The sequence of this T cell receptor beta chain was determined in a study of blood T cell repertoires in COVID-19. Background on the study: The study drew acute and convalescent COVID-19 samples from the United States, Italy and Spain. T cells, B-cell-depleted T cells, or PBMCs supplied cDNA or gDNA.

As originally analysed: Amplification of reference gene primers provided the estimated nucleated cell counts. The data were produced by immunoSEQ multiplex PCR, yet TCRdb's version contains in-frame clones alone and is incomplete. The V and J calls and clone size are taken from that table; D and trimming were inferred from the DNA. The sample shows 170,000 or so clones, approximately 91% of them seen only once. Losses at the gene ends were 0 bases for V and 4 bases for J; bases not matched to a gene: 11. Germline V lookup: CDR1 ENHRY, CDR2 SYGVKD. The CDR3 totals 17 residues. V and J are TRBV10-3 and TRBJ1-2, with 7 nucleotides matching TRBD1. This TCR was sampled from a middle-aged man with acute or convalescent COVID-19. The sequencing input was peripheral blood. The CDR3 bases are TGTGCCATCAGTGAGTCGGGCGTGTCAGGGGGATCCTATGGCTACACCTTC. Translating it yields CAISESGVSGGSYGYTF.